This T cell receptor beta chain appears in the sequencing data of a study of CXCR3-negative and CXCR3-positive naive CD8 T cells (dated by TCRdb to the late 2010s). Looking at the study overall: In total, around 140 million TRB reads were obtained, or roughly 1.5 +/- 0.3 million reads per library. Data from under 12 donors, pooled across two independent experiments, went into the diversity and physicochemical repertoire analyses. TRBV-TRBJ cluster analysis included naive subsets from several donors and memory cells from 3 donors.

For each CD8+ T cell subset, flow sorting was done in triplicate, and roughly 320,000 cells per subset went directly into RLT lysis buffer. Naive CD8+ T cells were defined stringently as CD45RO-CCR7+CD27+CD95- to exclude memory contaminants. Using standard density gradient centrifugation, peripheral blood mononuclear cells were isolated from buffy coats. Naive CXCR3-negative and CXCR3-positive CD8+ T cells were flow-sorted using a FACSAria III. An RNeasy Mini Kit was used to extract total RNA from the sorted cells. Study-level results and caveats: Because CXCR3 expression was partially decreased after cryopreservation, freshly isolated PBMCs were used for most assays. TRBV-TRBJ usage was similar between naive CXCR3-negative and CXCR3-positive cells from the same donor, while memory cells showed distinct patterns. Both naive subsets had comparably high repertoire diversity, while memory CD8+ T cells had much lower repertoire diversity. Surface CD5, linked to self-reactivity in mice, was comparable between naive subsets; TCR interaction strength was therefore also inferred from TRB CDR3 physicochemical properties. Compared with CXCR3-negative naive cells, CXCR3-positive naive cells had TRB CDR3s with higher hydrophobicity (lower Kidera factor 4), lower energy, and higher strength and volume indices.

The CDR3 sequence holds 12 residues, the cysteine and phenylalanine included. DNA was not recorded. Sequences SQVTM (CDR1) and ANQGSEA (CDR2) are obtained from the germline V gene. Worth noting for this clonotype: The clone's antigen remains unknown.

The listed sequencing device is NextSeq 550. The Human TCR Profiling Kit (MiLaboratory) was used to make UMI-labeled 5' RACE TRB cDNA libraries. The full amount of extracted RNA was used for cDNA synthesis, and the full amount of resulting cDNA was used for PCR amplification. Libraries were prepared in parallel using an identical number of PCR cycles. The source study handled its data this way. MIGEC and MiXCR extracted about 57,000 +/- 9,900 unique UMI-labeled TRB cDNA molecules per library, requiring at least two reads per UMI. On average, around 40,000 +/- 10,000 functional in-frame TRB CDR3 nucleotide clonotypes lacking stop codons were found per library. After downsampling to 5000 UMI-labeled TRB molecules per sample, diversity metrics, including normalized Shannon-Wiener and Chao1, were computed in VDJtools. VDJtools computed clonotype-size-weighted physicochemical properties of the central five CDR3 residues: interaction energy, strength, volume and Kidera factor 4. The reads, reprocessed by TCRdb, yield one row per CDR3 protein sequence and no DNA. The V and J calls and clone size are TCRdb's, not the authors'. The table held for this sample gives some 85,000 distinct CDR3 sequences. Roughly 0.48% of the sample belongs to the ten largest clones.

Sequencing was carried out using naive CXCR3+ CD8+ T cells from blood. The cell subset or site tag for this specimen amounts to: CD45RO-CCR7+CD27+CD95- naive CD8+ T cells expressing CXCR3 (TNR3+). This receptor was identified in a human donor in good health. Some clones in this sample may be carry-over from other donors' samples. The V and J segments used are TRBV29-1 and TRBJ2-2. The CDR3 corresponds to CSVYLGTGELFF.